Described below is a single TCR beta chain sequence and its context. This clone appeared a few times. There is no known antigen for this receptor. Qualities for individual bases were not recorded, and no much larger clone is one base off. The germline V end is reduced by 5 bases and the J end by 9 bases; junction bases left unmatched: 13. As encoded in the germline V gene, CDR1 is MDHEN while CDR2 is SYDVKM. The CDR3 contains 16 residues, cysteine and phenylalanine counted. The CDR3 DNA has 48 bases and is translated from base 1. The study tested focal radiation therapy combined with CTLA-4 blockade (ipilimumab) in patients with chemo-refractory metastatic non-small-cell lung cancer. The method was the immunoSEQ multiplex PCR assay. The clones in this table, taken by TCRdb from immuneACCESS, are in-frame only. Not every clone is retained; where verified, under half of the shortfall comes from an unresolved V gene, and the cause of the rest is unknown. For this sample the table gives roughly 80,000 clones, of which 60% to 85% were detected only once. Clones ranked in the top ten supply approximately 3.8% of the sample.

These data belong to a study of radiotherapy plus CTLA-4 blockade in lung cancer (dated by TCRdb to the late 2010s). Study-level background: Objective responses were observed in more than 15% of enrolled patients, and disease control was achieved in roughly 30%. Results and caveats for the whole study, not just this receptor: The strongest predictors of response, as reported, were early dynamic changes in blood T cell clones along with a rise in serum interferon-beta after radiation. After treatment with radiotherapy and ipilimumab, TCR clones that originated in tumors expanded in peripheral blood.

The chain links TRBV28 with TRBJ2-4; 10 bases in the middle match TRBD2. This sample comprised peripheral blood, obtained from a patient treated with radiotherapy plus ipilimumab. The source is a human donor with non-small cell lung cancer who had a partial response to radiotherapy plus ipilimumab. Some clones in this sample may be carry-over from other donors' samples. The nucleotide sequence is TGTGCCAGCAGTAAAATCTCTAGCGGGAGTACCTTCATTCAGTACTTC. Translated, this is CASSKISSGSTFIQYF. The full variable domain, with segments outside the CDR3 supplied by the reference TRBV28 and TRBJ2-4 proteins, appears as DVKVTQSSRYLVKRTGEKVFLECVQDMDHENMFWYRQDPGLGLRLIYFSYDVKMKEKGDIPEGYSVSREKKERFSLILESASTNQTSMYLCASSKISSGSTFIQYFGAGTRLSVL.